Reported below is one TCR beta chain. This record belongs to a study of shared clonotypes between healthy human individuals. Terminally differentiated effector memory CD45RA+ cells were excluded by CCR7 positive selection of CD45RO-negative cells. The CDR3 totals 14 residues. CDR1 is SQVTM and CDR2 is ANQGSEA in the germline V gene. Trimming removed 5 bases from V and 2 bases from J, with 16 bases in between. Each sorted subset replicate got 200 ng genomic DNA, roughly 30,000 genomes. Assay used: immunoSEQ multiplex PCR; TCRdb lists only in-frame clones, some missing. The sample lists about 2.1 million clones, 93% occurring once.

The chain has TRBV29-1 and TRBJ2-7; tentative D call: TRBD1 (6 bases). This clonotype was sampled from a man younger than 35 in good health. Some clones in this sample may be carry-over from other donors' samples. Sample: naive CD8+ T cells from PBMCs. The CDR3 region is CSVSARGPAYEQYF. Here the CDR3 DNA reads TGCAGCGTTTCAGCCAGGGGACCAGCCTACGAGCAGTACTTC.